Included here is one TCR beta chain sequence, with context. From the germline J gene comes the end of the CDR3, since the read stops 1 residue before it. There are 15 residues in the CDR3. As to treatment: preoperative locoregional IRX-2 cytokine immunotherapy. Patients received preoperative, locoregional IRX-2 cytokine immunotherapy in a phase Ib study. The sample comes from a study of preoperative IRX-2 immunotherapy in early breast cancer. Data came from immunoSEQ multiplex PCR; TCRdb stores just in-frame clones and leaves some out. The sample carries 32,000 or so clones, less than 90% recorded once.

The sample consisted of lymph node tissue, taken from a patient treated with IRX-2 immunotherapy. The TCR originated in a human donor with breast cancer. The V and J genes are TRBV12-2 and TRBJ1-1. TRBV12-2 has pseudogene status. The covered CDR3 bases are TGTGCAAGTCGCTTAGTGGACCAAGGGGAGACTGAAGCTTTC. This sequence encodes CASRLVDQGETEAF. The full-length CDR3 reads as CASRLVDQGETEAFF.